Listed here are 8 T cell receptor beta chains from one sample, sequenced in a study of blood T cell repertoires in COVID-19. Profiling relied on immunoSEQ multiplex PCR, and the TCRdb table lists in-frame clones only, not all of them. The sample shows fewer than 350,000 clones, just under 90% of them seen only once. Material: PBMCs or T cells enriched from blood (not recorded which). Source of these receptors: a woman in her twenties or thirties with acute COVID-19.

DNA of the CDR3: TGTGCCAGCAGCTTGGACCTAGGGGGCTCGTTGGATGGCTACACCTTC. Translating it yields CASSLDLGGSLDGYTF. The rearrangement joins TRBV11-2 to TRBJ1-2, with 7 positions matching TRBD1. The germline CDR1 and CDR2 sequences are SGHAT and FQNNGV. The CDR3 covers 16 residues. V gave up 3 bases and J gave up 6 bases; unmatched junction bases: 13.

The chain combines TRBV6-5 with TRBJ2-2, with a tentative D call TRBD1 (6 bases). Germline V gives CDR1 MNHEY, CDR2 SVGAGI. Trimming removed 6 bases at V and 0 bases at J, with 8 bases between. This CDR3 is built from 14 residues. As DNA, the CDR3 is TGTGCCAGCAGGGACAGACCGAACACCGGGGAGCTGTTTTTT. It encodes CASRDRPNTGELFF.

The chain combines TRBV24-1 with TRBJ2-1; no firm D call. Germline V CDR1 and CDR2: KGHDR, SFDVKD. The CDR3 is 13 residues long. The V end lost 7 bases, the J end lost 3 bases, and 9 bases lay between the germline ends. The CDR3 reads CATSGDNYNEQFF. The CDR3 DNA follows: TGTGCCACCAGCGGAGATAACTACAATGAGCAGTTCTTC.

CDR3 sequence reads: CASSPGTSGSEQYF. CDR3 DNA: TGTGCCAGCAGCCCCGGGACTAGCGGATCGGAGCAGTACTTC. The gene calls are TRBV7-9 and TRBJ2-7; 11 nucleotides agree with TRBD2. Germline CDR1 and CDR2: SEHNR and FQNEAQ (reference sequence). With 5 bases clipped from V and 7 bases from J, the junction kept 7 bases outside the gene matches. The CDR3 length is 14 residues. The entire variable domain, with the rest obtained from reference TRBV7-9 and TRBJ2-7, is as follows: DTGVSQNPRHKITKRGQNVTFRCDPISEHNRLYWYRQTLGQGPEFLTYFQNEAQLEKSRLLSDRFSAERPKGSFSTLEIQRTEQGDSAMYLCASSPGTSGSEQYFGPGTRLTVT.

This chain links TRBV7-3 with TRBJ2-7; D unresolved. Trimming removed 8 bases at V and 0 bases at J, with 26 bases between. CDR3 length: 18 residues. CDR1 and CDR2 from the germline V gene are SGHTA and FQGTGA. CDR3 sequence: CASAPSDPFLESSYEQYF. DNA for the CDR3: TGTGCCAGCGCACCTTCCGACCCATTCCTAGAGAGCTCCTACGAGCAGTACTTC. The variable domain in full, with the rest retrieved from reference TRBV7-3 and TRBJ2-7, is GAGVSQTPSNKVTEKGKYVELRCDPISGHTALYWYRQSLGQGPEFLIYFQGTGAADDSGLPNDRFFAVRPEGSVSTLKIQRTERGDSAVYLCASAPSDPFLESSYEQYFGPGTRLTVT.

This clone appeared once. This chain connects TRBV19 to TRBJ2-3, with D possibly TRBD1 on 6 matching bases. The germline V gene has CDR1 LNHDA and CDR2 SQIVND (reference sequence). V was cut by 6 bases and J by 0 bases, with 16 bases left in between. The CDR3 runs to 16 residues. DNA of the CDR3: TGTGCCAGTAGGCGCGCAGGGGAGAATAGCACAGATACGCAGTATTTT. Its translation is CASRRAGENSTDTQYF.

This clone has just a few counts. Here the CDR3 reads CASSEASSGGNEQFF. For the CDR3, the DNA is TGTGCCAGCAGTGAAGCTTCGTCAGGGGGCAATGAGCAGTTCTTC. The chain combines TRBV6-4 with TRBJ2-1; TRBD1 matches at 7 bases. This CDR3 is 15 amino acids long. Germline V gene data show CDR1 as MRHNA and CDR2 as SNTAGT. The V gene end was trimmed by 3 bases and the J gene end by 6 bases; junction bases not matched to a gene: 8.

This clone appeared once. The chain joins TRBV3-1 (or the pseudogene TRBV3-2) to TRBJ2-7; the D gene is possibly TRBD1 (6 bases). V was shortened by 1 base and J by 6 bases, with 13 bases between the two germline ends. CDR1 and CDR2 (germline): LGHDT, YNNKEL (reference sequence). This CDR3 region has 14 residues. CDR3 protein: CASSQGTVLFEQYF. The CDR3 DNA is TGTGCCAGCAGCCAAGGGACAGTGCTCTTCGAGCAGTACTTC.